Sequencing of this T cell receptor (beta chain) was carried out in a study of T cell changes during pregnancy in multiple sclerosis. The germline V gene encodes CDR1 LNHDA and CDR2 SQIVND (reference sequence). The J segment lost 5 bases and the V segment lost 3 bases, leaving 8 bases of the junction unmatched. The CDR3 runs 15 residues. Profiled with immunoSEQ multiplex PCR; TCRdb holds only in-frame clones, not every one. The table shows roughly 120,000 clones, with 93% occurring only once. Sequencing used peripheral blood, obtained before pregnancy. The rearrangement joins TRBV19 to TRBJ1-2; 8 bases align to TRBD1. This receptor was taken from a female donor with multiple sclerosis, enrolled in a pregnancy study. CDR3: CASSILQGAEYGYTF. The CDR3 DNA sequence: TGTGCCAGTAGTATTCTCCAGGGGGCAGAGTATGGCTACACCTTC. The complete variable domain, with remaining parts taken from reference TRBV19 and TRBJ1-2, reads DGGITQSPKYLFRKEGQNVTLSCEQNLNHDAMYWYRQDPGQGLRLIYYSQIVNDFQKGDIAEGYSVSREKKESFPLTVTSAQKNPTAFYLCASSILQGAEYGYTFGSGTRLTVV.